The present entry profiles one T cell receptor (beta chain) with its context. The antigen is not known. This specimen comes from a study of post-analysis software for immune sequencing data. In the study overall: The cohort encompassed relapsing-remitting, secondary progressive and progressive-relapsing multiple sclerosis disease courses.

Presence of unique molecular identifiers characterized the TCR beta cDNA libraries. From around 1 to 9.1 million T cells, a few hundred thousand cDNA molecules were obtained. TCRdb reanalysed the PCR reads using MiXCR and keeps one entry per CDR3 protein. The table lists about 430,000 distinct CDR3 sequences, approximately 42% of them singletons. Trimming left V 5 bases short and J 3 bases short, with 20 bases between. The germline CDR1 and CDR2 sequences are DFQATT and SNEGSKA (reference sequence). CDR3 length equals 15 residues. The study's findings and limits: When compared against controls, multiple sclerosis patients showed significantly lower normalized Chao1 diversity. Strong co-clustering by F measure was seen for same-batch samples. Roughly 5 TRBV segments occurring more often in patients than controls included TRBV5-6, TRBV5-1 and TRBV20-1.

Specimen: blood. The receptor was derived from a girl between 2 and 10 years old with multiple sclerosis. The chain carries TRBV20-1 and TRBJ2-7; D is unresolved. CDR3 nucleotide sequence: TGCAGTGCTGTGAATCAACGTAGCCCTATCTACGAGCAGTACTTC. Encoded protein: CSAVNQRSPIYEQYF.